A selection of T cell receptor beta chains follows, all from one sample in a study of glioma-infiltrating T cells after dendritic cell vaccination. Here immunoSEQ multiplex PCR was the method, and the copy in TCRdb shows in-frame clones only, minus some. Of roughly 85,000 clones listed, 85% are singletons. The source material was blood, sampled after dendritic cell vaccination. The receptors derive from a human donor with glioblastoma. The CDR3 runs from the conserved cysteine through the conserved F or W. The order of the fields is CDR3 protein, CDR3 DNA, clone size, J gene, V gene, D gene. The D gene is left open where the match is weak. The size entry is marked missing in some rows and otherwise reads once, few, many or a size class.

cdr3_aa: CASTYGGTGNYGYTF
cdr3_nt: TGTGCCAGCACCTACGGCGGGACAGGGAACTATGGCTACACCTTC
clone_size: -
j_call: TRBJ1-2
v_call: TRBV6-5
d_call: TRBD1

cdr3_aa: CASTLTSGTRQPGELFF
cdr3_nt: TGTGCCAGCACTCTGACTAGCGGGACAAGACAACCCGGGGAGCTGTTTTTT
clone_size: -
j_call: TRBJ2-2
v_call: TRBV2
d_call: TRBD2

cdr3_aa: CASSLGAGGNSPLHF
cdr3_nt: TGCGCCAGCAGCTTGGGGGCGGGTGGGAATTCACCCCTCCACTTT
clone_size: -
j_call: TRBJ1-6
v_call: TRBV5-1
d_call: -

cdr3_aa: CASRFDGTGRNHNEQFF
cdr3_nt: TGTGCCAGCAGATTCGACGGGACAGGCAGAAACCACAATGAGCAGTTCTTC
clone_size: once
j_call: TRBJ2-1
v_call: TRBV28
d_call: TRBD1

cdr3_aa: CASSLTRAGGASGNTIYF
cdr3_nt: TGTGCCAGCAGCTTAACGAGGGCGGGGGGAGCCTCTGGAAACACCATATATTTT
clone_size: -
j_call: TRBJ1-3
v_call: TRBV7-2
d_call: -

cdr3_aa: CASSPTALRSEQYF
cdr3_nt: TGTGCCAGCAGCCCGACAGCTCTCCGCTCCGAGCAGTACTTC
clone_size: -
j_call: TRBJ2-7
v_call: TRBV7-9
d_call: -

cdr3_aa: CASSQPRGEQYF
cdr3_nt: TGCGCCAGCAGCCAACCCAGGGGCGAGCAGTACTTC
clone_size: -
j_call: TRBJ2-7
v_call: TRBV4-1
d_call: -

cdr3_aa: CASSQAGTVFNYGYTF
cdr3_nt: TGTGCCAGCAGCCAGGCAGGAACCGTTTTTAACTATGGCTACACCTTC
clone_size: -
j_call: TRBJ1-2
v_call: TRBV4-2
d_call: -

cdr3_aa: CASSFSPSYEQYF
cdr3_nt: TGTGCCAGCAGTTTCTCCCCCTCCTACGAGCAGTACTTC
clone_size: -
j_call: TRBJ2-7
v_call: TRBV27
d_call: -

cdr3_aa: CASSEYRGGRDEQYF
cdr3_nt: TGTGCCAGCAGTGAATATAGGGGGGGGAGGGACGAGCAGTACTTC
clone_size: few
j_call: TRBJ2-7
v_call: TRBV25-1
d_call: -

cdr3_aa: CATSSEASSSYEQYF
cdr3_nt: TGTGCCACCAGCAGTGAAGCCTCAAGCTCCTACGAGCAGTACTTC
clone_size: -
j_call: TRBJ2-7
v_call: TRBV15
d_call: -

cdr3_aa: CASSHSVDSGGELFF
cdr3_nt: TGTGCCAGCAGTCATTCGGTCGATAGTGGCGGGGAGCTGTTTTTT
clone_size: -
j_call: TRBJ2-2
v_call: TRBV6-1
d_call: -

cdr3_aa: CASSRGQGNYEQYF
cdr3_nt: TGTGCCAGTAGTAGGGGACAGGGAAACTACGAGCAGTACTTC
clone_size: -
j_call: TRBJ2-7
v_call: TRBV19
d_call: TRBD1

cdr3_aa: CASRATGAYEQYF
cdr3_nt: TGTGCCAGCAGGGCGACAGGGGCCTACGAGCAGTACTTC
clone_size: -
j_call: TRBJ2-7
v_call: TRBV7-9
d_call: TRBD1

cdr3_aa: CASSQGDRESSGNTIYF
cdr3_nt: TGCGCCAGCAGCCAAGGAGACAGAGAGAGCTCTGGAAACACCATATATTTT
clone_size: few
j_call: TRBJ1-3
v_call: TRBV4-1
d_call: -

cdr3_aa: CASSMLDRMNTEAFF
cdr3_nt: TGTGCCAGTAGTATGCTAGACAGGATGAACACTGAAGCTTTCTTT
clone_size: -
j_call: TRBJ1-1
v_call: TRBV19
d_call: -

cdr3_aa: CASSFSQAGSTGELFF
cdr3_nt: TGTGCCAGCAGCTTTAGCCAGGCGGGTTCCACCGGGGAGCTGTTTTTT
clone_size: -
j_call: TRBJ2-2
v_call: TRBV5-6
d_call: -

cdr3_aa: CASSSGQGARLFF
cdr3_nt: TGTGCCAGCAGCTCCGGACAGGGGGCCAGGCTGTTTTTT
clone_size: -
j_call: TRBJ1-4
v_call: TRBV5-6
d_call: TRBD1

cdr3_aa: CASSTLGTGWYEQYF
cdr3_nt: TGTGCCAGTAGTACGTTGGGGACAGGGTGGTACGAGCAGTACTTC
clone_size: -
j_call: TRBJ2-7
v_call: TRBV19
d_call: TRBD1

cdr3_aa: CASSLSPGGLGDTQYF
cdr3_nt: TGTGCCAGCAGTTTATCGCCGGGAGGGCTGGGAGATACGCAGTATTTT
clone_size: -
j_call: TRBJ2-3
v_call: TRBV27
d_call: TRBD2

cdr3_aa: CASSPGLRTGYTF
cdr3_nt: TGTGCCAGCAGCCCGGGACTACGGACCGGCTACACCTTC
clone_size: few
j_call: TRBJ1-2
v_call: TRBV7-2
d_call: -

cdr3_aa: CASSLAGQGGGYTF
cdr3_nt: TGTGCCAGCAGCTTAGCGGGACAGGGAGGTGGCTACACCTTC
clone_size: few
j_call: TRBJ1-2
v_call: TRBV7-9
d_call: TRBD1

cdr3_aa: CASISWLAENNEQFF
cdr3_nt: TGTGCCAGCATAAGCTGGCTAGCGGAAAACAATGAGCAGTTCTTC
clone_size: -
j_call: TRBJ2-1
v_call: TRBV2
d_call: TRBD2

cdr3_aa: CASSLRGGVYEQYF
cdr3_nt: TGTGCCAGCAGTCTACGGGGAGGAGTGTACGAGCAGTACTTC
clone_size: -
j_call: TRBJ2-7
v_call: TRBV27
d_call: -

cdr3_aa: CAWSRGTGGLGYTF
cdr3_nt: TGTGCCTGGAGCCGCGGGACAGGGGGCCTCGGCTACACCTTC
clone_size: -
j_call: TRBJ1-2
v_call: TRBV30
d_call: TRBD1

cdr3_aa: CASSLADRGGEKLFF
cdr3_nt: TGTGCCAGCAGCTTAGCGGACAGGGGCGGTGAAAAACTGTTTTTT
clone_size: few
j_call: TRBJ1-4
v_call: TRBV7-2
d_call: TRBD1

cdr3_aa: CASSFDLGEGGAEAFF
cdr3_nt: TGTGCCAGCAGCTTTGACTTGGGCGAAGGGGGAGCTGAAGCTTTCTTT
clone_size: -
j_call: TRBJ1-1
v_call: TRBV13
d_call: -

cdr3_aa: CASSLWGVGNTEAFF
cdr3_nt: TGTGCCAGCAGTTTATGGGGAGTAGGGAACACTGAAGCTTTCTTT
clone_size: -
j_call: TRBJ1-1
v_call: TRBV27
d_call: -

cdr3_aa: CASSQAEQETQYF
cdr3_nt: TGCGCCAGCAGCCAAGCTGAGCAAGAGACCCAGTACTTC
clone_size: -
j_call: TRBJ2-5
v_call: TRBV4-1
d_call: -

cdr3_aa: CAWSATGNTEAFF
cdr3_nt: TGTGCCTGGAGTGCCACAGGGAACACTGAAGCTTTCTTT
clone_size: -
j_call: TRBJ1-1
v_call: TRBV30
d_call: -

cdr3_aa: CASTTSVNTEAFF
cdr3_nt: TGTGCCAGTACAACGTCAGTCAACACTGAAGCTTTCTTT
clone_size: -
j_call: TRBJ1-1
v_call: TRBV19
d_call: -

cdr3_aa: CAWSVVGKKQRAEQFF
cdr3_nt: TGTGCCTGGAGTGTAGTGGGGAAGAAACAGAGGGCTGAGCAGTTCTTC
clone_size: -
j_call: TRBJ2-1
v_call: TRBV30
d_call: -

cdr3_aa: CASSPEFTEAFF
cdr3_nt: TGTGCCAGCAGTCCTGAGTTCACTGAAGCTTTCTTT
clone_size: once
j_call: TRBJ1-1
v_call: TRBV28
d_call: -